This T cell receptor (beta chain) is drawn from a study of CD4 and CD8 cells across lung adenocarcinoma regions. In germline, CDR1 is LGHDT, CDR2 YNNKEL (reference sequence). The CDR3 covers 16 residues. V was pared by 3 bases and J by 6 bases, with 10 bases of the junction left unmatched. Each CDR3 protein gets one entry after TCRdb re-called the PCR reads with MiXCR. The sample holds some 16,000 distinct CDR3 sequences, 55% seen once. This clonotype was picked up many times. Samples came from patients with localized non-small cell lung adenocarcinoma. Sequenced: CD8+ T cells from the center of a lung tumor. The TCR comes from a female donor with lung adenocarcinoma. The CD4 and CD8 labels of this study may be unreliable. The chain uses TRBV3-1 and TRBJ2-3, with 9 positions matching TRBD2. In nucleotides, the CDR3 is TGTGCCAGCAGCCAGTTGGTCGCGGGGGGGGTGGATACGCAGTATTTT. It encodes CASSQLVAGGVDTQYF.